Each of the 25 T cell receptor beta chains below was sequenced from the same sample in a study of cytomegalovirus exposure and HLA in healthy donors. PCR used 60 Vbeta primers and 13 Jbeta primers. TCRdb's table, derived via immunoSEQ multiplex PCR, lists solely in-frame clones and lacks some. In the table there are around 100,000 clones, around 74% of which are singletons. The sequenced material came from PBMCs. These receptors all come from a man aged 25-45 years in good health and CMV-seropositive.

The rearrangement uses TRBV23-1 and TRBJ2-7; D is unclear. TRBV23-1 belongs to the ORF category, with a function that is uncertain. This CDR3 is 12 amino acids long. Trimming took off 2 bases at V and 3 bases at J, with 5 bases between the two ends. The CDR3 coding sequence is TGCGCCAGCAGTCAACCTGTCTACGAGCAGTACTTC. The encoded protein is CASSQPVYEQYF.

The V and J genes are TRBV7-3 and TRBJ2-1, with 12 bases identical to TRBD2. V was pared by 5 bases and J by 6 bases, with 11 bases of the junction left unmatched. Germline V CDR1 and CDR2: SGHTA, FQGTGA. The CDR3 length is 17 residues. Written as DNA, the CDR3 is TGTGCCAGCAGCACCACCCCTACTAGCGGGGGGTCCAATGAGCAGTTCTTC. It yields the protein CASSTTPTSGGSNEQFF.

This rearrangement joins TRBV5-1 to TRBJ1-2, with a possible D match to TRBD1 (6 bases). CDR3 length: 15 residues. Germline V gene sequence: CDR1 SGHRS, CDR2 YFSETQ. Trimming left V 4 bases short and J 4 bases short, with 17 bases between. This CDR3 reads CASSPTWTESYGYTF. CDR3 nucleotides: TGCGCCAGCAGCCCTACGTGGACAGAAAGCTATGGCTACACCTTC.

The chain has TRBV4-2 and TRBJ1-2, with 7 bases matching TRBD1. CDR1 LGHNA and CDR2 YNFKEQ come from the germline V gene. The CDR3 spans 14 residues. V was pared by 4 bases and J by 8 bases, with 10 bases of the junction left unmatched. CDR3 region: CASSRDREGEGYTF. Here the CDR3 DNA reads TGTGCCAGCAGCCGCGACAGGGAAGGAGAAGGCTACACCTTC.

CDR3 in DNA: TGTGCCAGCAGCACCAAGGGGTTAGGCTACAATGAGCAGTTCTTC. Amino acids: CASSTKGLGYNEQFF. The chain uses TRBV6-5 and TRBJ2-1; TRBD1 might be the D (5 bases). CDR1 and CDR2 from the germline V gene are MNHEY and SVGAGI. Trimming stripped 6 bases from V and 3 bases from J, with 15 bases between. This CDR3 comprises 15 residues.

The rearrangement links TRBV30 to TRBJ1-3; no clear D. Trimming shortened V by 1 base and J by 0 bases, and 7 bases separated the two germline ends. Germline V gene data show CDR1 as GTSNPN and CDR2 as SVGIG (reference sequence). There are 14 residues in the CDR3. The CDR3 DNA reads TGTGCCTGGAGTGAAGCGAGCTCTGGAAACACCATATATTTT. This codes for CAWSEASSGNTIYF.

The chain joins TRBV2 to TRBJ1-3, with D uncertain. The CDR3 consists of 14 residues. Trimming took off 2 bases at V and 2 bases at J, with 7 bases between the two ends. Germline V lookup: CDR1 SNHLY, CDR2 FYNNEI. The DNA of the CDR3 is TGTGCCAGCAGTGAAAGCGGAACTGGAAACACCATATATTTT. Translation: CASSESGTGNTIYF. The entire variable domain, with the rest obtained from reference TRBV2 and TRBJ1-3, is as follows: EPEVTQTPSHQVTQMGQEVILRCVPISNHLYFYWYRQILGQKVEFLVSFYNNEISEKSEIFDDQFSVERPDGSNFTLKIRSTKLEDSAMYFCASSESGTGNTIYFGEGSWLTVV.

The chain couples TRBV30 to TRBJ1-1, with 7 bases matching TRBD1. Germline CDR1 is GTSNPN and CDR2 is SVGIG (reference sequence). Germline trimming cut 4 bases from V and 3 bases from J; bases unmatched to any gene: 5. The CDR3 covers 13 residues. CDR3 in amino acids: CAWTGTAYTEAFF. CDR3 in DNA: TGTGCCTGGACCGGGACAGCCTACACTGAAGCTTTCTTT.

This clone was counted between two and nine times. This rearrangement joins TRBV4-2 to TRBJ2-2; D perhaps matches TRBD2 (6 bases). Germline V gives CDR1 LGHNA, CDR2 YNFKEQ. This CDR3 comprises 17 residues. V lost 0 bases and J lost 4, with 15 bases in between. In DNA, the CDR3 is TGTGCCAGCAGCCAAGATCACGGGGTCGGGGGCACCGGGGAGCTGTTTTTT. Translated: CASSQDHGVGGTGELFF.

V is TRBV28 and J is TRBJ1-6; D perhaps matches TRBD1 (6 bases). The V and J ends lost 5 bases and 7 bases respectively, with 15 bases between them. The CDR3 consists of 15 residues. The germline gives CDR1 MDHEN, CDR2 SYDVKM. The CDR3 spells CASSTRSQGNSPLHF. CDR3 sequence (DNA): TGTGCCAGCAGTACCCGGTCCCAGGGGAATTCACCCCTCCACTTT.

The CDR3 region is CASSRGLAGGQETQYF. The CDR3 DNA reads TGTGCCAGCAGCAGGGGACTAGCGGGGGGGCAAGAGACCCAGTACTTC. This sequence joins TRBV5-6 and TRBJ2-5, with 16 nucleotides matching TRBD2. V trimming: 4 bases; J trimming: 2 bases; junction bases outside the gene matches: 2. The germline V gene encodes CDR1 SGHDT and CDR2 YYEEEE. CDR3 length: 16 amino acids.

This chain connects TRBV29-1 to TRBJ1-2; TRBD1 might be the D (5 bases). This CDR3 has 14 amino acids. Trimming stripped 7 bases from V and 5 bases from J, with 20 bases between. The germline V gene has CDR1 SQVTM and CDR2 ANQGSEA. CDR3 nucleotide sequence: TGCAGCGACATAGGGGCGCCGGCGTTGTATGGCTACACCTTC. It yields the protein CSDIGAPALYGYTF.

The V gene is TRBV2, the J gene TRBJ1-1; D remains unclear. The ends were cut back, 1 base at V and 3 bases at J, with 6 bases in the middle. Germline V lookup: CDR1 SNHLY, CDR2 FYNNEI. CDR3 size: 13 residues. CDR3 protein: CASSEGQYTEAFF. The CDR3, as DNA: TGTGCCAGCAGTGAAGGGCAATACACTGAAGCTTTCTTT.

This chain uses TRBV30 with TRBJ1-2, with 9 positions matching TRBD1. V was clipped by 5 bases and J by 7 bases; unmatched bases: 11. Germline CDR1 and CDR2: GTSNPN and SVGIG (reference sequence). This CDR3 contains 14 residues. CDR3 residues: CAWGLSGQGSGYTF. Here the CDR3 DNA reads TGTGCCTGGGGGCTTAGCGGACAGGGGAGTGGCTACACCTTC.

This chain uses TRBV7-2 with TRBJ2-1, with TRBD2 matching over 12 bases. Germline loops: CDR1 SGHTA, CDR2 FQGNSA. This CDR3 has 16 amino acids. After removal of 4 bases from V and 5 bases from J, the junction contained 6 bases not matched to a gene. For the CDR3, the DNA is TGTGCCAGCAGCTCGACGCGACTAGCGGGGGACAATGAGCAGTTCTTC. Translating it yields CASSSTRLAGDNEQFF.

The chain employs TRBV27 and TRBJ2-5; 9 bases match TRBD1. The J call is in doubt because the DNA end fits TRBJ2-7 better. The germline CDR1 and CDR2 sequences are MNHEY and SMNVEV (reference sequence). This CDR3 has 15 amino acids. The CDR3 DNA reads as TGTGCCAGCAGTACCACCGGGACAGGGTCTATCGAGCAGTACTTC. It encodes CASSTTGTGSIEQYF.

The rearrangement links TRBV7-2 to TRBJ2-1, with 11 bases matching TRBD2. The germline gives CDR1 SGHTA, CDR2 FQGNSA. CDR3 length: 16 amino acids. V was clipped by 5 bases and J by 6 bases; unmatched bases: 9. This chain's CDR3 is CASSTVAGGPGNEQFF. CDR3 DNA: TGTGCCAGCAGCACAGTAGCGGGGGGGCCAGGCAATGAGCAGTTCTTC.

The chain employs TRBV7-8 and TRBJ2-1; 11 bases align to TRBD2. With 5 bases clipped from V and 6 bases from J, the junction kept 9 bases outside the gene matches. The germline V gene encodes CDR1 SGHVS and CDR2 FQNEAQ. The CDR3 is made up of 16 amino acids. For the CDR3, the DNA is TGTGCCAGCAGCCCTAAACTAGCGGGGGTTTCCAATGAGCAGTTCTTC. This encodes CASSPKLAGVSNEQFF. The whole variable domain, remainder taken from reference TRBV7-8 and TRBJ2-1, is GAGVSQSPRYKVAKRGQDVALRCDPISGHVSLFWYQQALGQGPEFLTYFQNEAQLDKSGLPSDRFFAERPEGSVSTLKIQRTQQEDSAVYLCASSPKLAGVSNEQFFGPGTRLTVL.

The rearrangement links TRBV6-4 to TRBJ2-6; TRBD1 agrees at 8 bases. The length of the CDR3 is 16 residues. Germline V gene sequence: CDR1 MRHNA, CDR2 SNTAGT. Trimming cost V 3 bases and J 2 bases; bases outside gene matches: 3. This CDR3 reads CASSEGQETGANVLTF. CDR3 DNA sequence: TGTGCCAGCAGTGAGGGACAGGAGACTGGGGCCAACGTCCTGACTTTC.

The genes are TRBV9 and TRBJ2-5; 7 nucleotides agree with TRBD1. The DNA end favors TRBJ2-7, so the J call may be wrong. Germline V gives CDR1 SGDLS, CDR2 YYNGEE. CDR3 size: 14 residues. The CDR3 DNA reads as TGTGCCAGCAGCGTAGTCCCAGGGGGCTACGAGCAGTACTTC. Translating gives CASSVVPGGYEQYF.

The CDR3 DNA reads as TGTGCCAGCAGCGGAGGGACTAGCGGCTACGAGCAGTACTTC. Translated, it gives CASSGGTSGYEQYF. V usage is TRBV7-9 and J usage is TRBJ2-7; 11 bases line up with TRBD2. This CDR3 has 14 residues. V gave up 5 bases and J gave up 3 bases; unmatched junction bases: 3. Germline lookup yields CDR1 SEHNR and CDR2 FQNEAQ (reference sequence).

This chain connects TRBV15 to TRBJ2-5; possible D gene TRBD2, 5 bases. The CDR3 loop spans 14 amino acids. The V end was cut by 2 bases, the J end by 5 bases, with 12 bases between. Germline loops: CDR1 LNHNV, CDR2 YYDKDF (reference sequence). The CDR3 bases are TGTGCCACCAGCAGACCTGGGCCGGGGGAGACCCAGTACTTC. This translates into CATSRPGPGETQYF.

This chain links TRBV7-2 with TRBJ1-2; weak D call: TRBD1 (6 bases). V gave up 6 bases and J gave up 3 bases, with 11 bases separating them. Germline CDR1 is SGHTA and CDR2 is FQGNSA. CDR3 size: 13 residues. CDR3 in amino acids: CASRRGIDYGYTF. In DNA, the CDR3 is TGTGCCAGCAGAAGGGGGATTGACTATGGCTACACCTTC.

The chain carries TRBV4-2 and TRBJ1-5; D may be TRBD1 (6 bases). The CDR3 consists of 15 residues. Deletions cut 0 bases from V and 6 bases from J, with 12 bases between. From germline, CDR1 is LGHNA and CDR2 YNFKEQ. The CDR3 is CASSQDPQGPQPQHF. The CDR3, as DNA: TGTGCCAGCAGCCAAGATCCGCAGGGGCCTCAGCCCCAGCATTTT.

V and J are TRBV7-6 and TRBJ1-2; 7 positions agree with TRBD1. Trimming cost V 0 bases and J 8 bases; bases outside gene matches: 6. Germline-derived CDR1 and CDR2 are SGHVS and FNYEAQ. There are 14 residues in the CDR3. This CDR3 reads CASSLARQGSGYTF. The CDR3, as DNA: TGTGCCAGCAGCTTAGCTCGACAGGGCAGCGGCTACACCTTC.